This T cell receptor beta chain was sequenced for a study of blood T cell repertoires in COVID-19. The CDR3 runs 11 residues. V lost 3 bases to trimming and J lost 9 bases, with 6 bases between them. Germline V gene data show CDR1 as SGHAT and CDR2 as FQNNGV. Original methodology: For nucleated cells, counts were estimated from reference gene primer amplification. Sequenced by immunoSEQ multiplex PCR; TCRdb stores in-frame clones only, minus some. The V and J calls and the clone size are those of that table, but D and trimming were determined from the DNA. The top ten hold 3.5% to 5.5% of the sample, which has approximately 91,000 clones, about 85% seen once.

Material: peripheral blood. The TCR sequence derives from a man in his 70s with acute or convalescent COVID-19. The chain carries TRBV11-2 and TRBJ2-1; D uncertain. In nucleotides, the CDR3 is TGTGCCAGCAGCTTTAGCAGTGAGCAGTTCTTC. As protein: CASSFSSEQFF.